Listed here are 13 T cell receptor beta chains from one sample, sequenced in a study of blood T cell repertoires in COVID-19. Some clones are missing from TCRdb's copy, which holds only in-frame ones; the method was immunoSEQ multiplex PCR. Seen here are just under 250,000 clones, approximately 84% observed once, and the top ten hold around 2.8%. Sequenced sample: peripheral blood. The source is a woman in her 30s who had recovered from COVID-19.

The V gene is TRBV15, the J gene TRBJ1-5; D possibly corresponds to TRBD1 (6 bases). The ends were cut back, 0 bases at V and 5 bases at J, with 11 bases in the middle. The CDR3 loop spans 15 amino acids. CDR1 LNHNV and CDR2 YYDKDF come from the germline V gene (reference sequence). The CDR3 loop reads CATSREDTGYQPQHF. CDR3 coding DNA: TGTGCCACCAGCAGAGAAGATACAGGGTATCAGCCCCAGCATTTT.

The genes are TRBV2 and TRBJ1-1; 8 positions agree with TRBD1. Germline-derived CDR1 and CDR2 are SNHLY and FYNNEI. V lost 4 bases and J lost 4; bases outside the gene matches: 8. The CDR3 runs to 15 residues. DNA of the CDR3: TGTGCCAGCAGTGCCCCCGGCAGGGGGCCCACTGAAGCTTTCTTT. Translation gives CASSAPGRGPTEAFF.

V gene TRBV12-3 or TRBV12-4 combines with J gene TRBJ2-2; D gene ambiguous. This CDR3 contains 13 residues. Trimming stripped 5 bases from V and 3 bases from J, with 7 bases between. The CDR3 nucleotides are TGTGCCAGCAGTAAAACTCACACCGGGGAGCTGTTTTTT. The encoded protein is CASSKTHTGELFF.

This clone has just one count. The V call is TRBV9, the J call TRBJ2-3; 8 positions agree with TRBD2. The germline V gene encodes CDR1 SGDLS and CDR2 YYNGEE. The junction had 3 bases not matched to a gene; V was cut back by 3 bases and J by 0 bases. The CDR3 totals 15 residues. DNA for the CDR3: TGTGCCAGCAGCGCCGGCGGGGGGAGCACAGATACGCAGTATTTT. Translation: CASSAGGGSTDTQYF.

The chain links TRBV30 to TRBJ1-3; a possible D gene is TRBD1 (6 bases). V was cut by 5 bases and J by 0 bases, with 14 bases left in between. This CDR3 region has 15 residues. The germline CDR1 and CDR2 sequences are GTSNPN and SVGIG (reference sequence). The chain's CDR3 is CAWAGQSSSGNTIYF. CDR3 DNA: TGTGCCTGGGCCGGACAGTCCTCCTCTGGAAACACCATATATTTT.

This chain links TRBV12-2 with TRBJ2-5; the D call TRBD1 from the table was never checked on the DNA. TRBV12-2 is a pseudogene locus. The length of the CDR3 is 15 residues. CDR3 in amino acids: CASRLAVQGRETQYF. The CDR3 DNA reads as TGTGCAAGTCGCTTAGCGGTTCAGGGCAGGGAGACCCAGTACTTC.

The chain carries TRBV3-1 (or the pseudogene TRBV3-2) and TRBJ2-3, with D possibly matching TRBD2 (6 bases). From germline, CDR1 is LGHDT and CDR2 YNNKEL (reference sequence). V gave up 3 bases and J gave up 3 bases, with 10 bases separating them. The CDR3 consists of 14 residues. This CDR3 reads CASSQGRGTDTQYF. The DNA for the CDR3 is TGTGCCAGCAGCCAGGGTCGGGGGACAGATACGCAGTATTTT.

This clone has a handful of counts. Other DNA sequences in the sample encode the same CDR3. Here the CDR3 reads CASSLDGGGAYNEQFF. CDR3 coding DNA: TGCGCCAGCAGCTTGGACGGCGGGGGGGCCTACAATGAGCAGTTCTTC. The V and J genes are TRBV5-1 and TRBJ2-1; TRBD2 aligns across 9 bases. In germline, CDR1 is SGHRS, CDR2 YFSETQ. The CDR3 is 16 residues long. Losses at the gene ends were 0 bases for V and 2 bases for J; bases not matched to a gene: 3.

The chain couples TRBV30 to TRBJ2-3, with 10 nucleotides matching TRBD2. V lost 0 bases, J lost 3 bases, and 15 bases stayed unmatched. CDR1 GTSNPN and CDR2 SVGIG come from the germline V gene (reference sequence). The CDR3 consists of 19 residues. The CDR3 coding sequence is TGTGCCTGGAGTGTATTTAGGGAGCGGGGGGGCCGTTTGACAGATACGCAGTATTTT. This sequence encodes CAWSVFRERGGRLTDTQYF. Based on the CDR3 plus reference TRBV30 and TRBJ2-3, the full variable domain is SQTIHQWPATLVQPVGSPLSLECTVEGTSNPNLYWYRQAAGRGLQLLFYSVGIGQISSEVPQNLSASRPQDRQFILSSKKLLLSDSGFYLCAWSVFRERGGRLTDTQYFGPGTRLTVL.

This clone showed up just once. The gene calls are TRBV7-2 and TRBJ2-1, with 12 bases lining up with TRBD2. Germline CDR1 is SGHTA and CDR2 is FQGNSA. The J segment lost 9 bases and the V segment lost 1 base, leaving 7 bases of the junction unmatched. CDR3 length equals 16 residues. For the CDR3, the DNA is TGTGCCAGCAGCTTAGTCCCTAGCGGGGGGGCCAGTGAGCAGTTCTTC. Translating it yields CASSLVPSGGASEQFF.

The V gene is TRBV27, the J gene TRBJ2-1, with 8 bases matching TRBD1. In germline, CDR1 is MNHEY, CDR2 SMNVEV (reference sequence). J gave up 7 bases and V 7 bases, and 6 bases lay outside the gene matches. The CDR3 length is 13 residues. The CDR3 DNA is TGTGCCAGCATGACAGGGGTCTTAAATGAGCAGTTCTTC. Residues: CASMTGVLNEQFF.

The CDR3 is CASSQGHGYTF. Written as DNA, the CDR3 is TGTGCCAGCAGCCAGGGTCATGGCTACACCTTC. The V call is TRBV6-5, the J call TRBJ1-2; D possibly corresponds to TRBD1 (5 bases). The CDR3 extends over 11 amino acids. Trimming took off 6 bases at V and 6 bases at J, with 8 bases between the two ends. Germline V gene sequence: CDR1 MNHEY, CDR2 SVGAGI.

This chain connects TRBV6-4 to TRBJ2-2; 7 bases fit TRBD2. The CDR3 covers 15 residues. Looked up from germline, CDR1 is MRHNA and CDR2 is SNTAGT. The trim removed 6 bases at V and 4 bases at J, leaving 8 bases unmatched. The CDR3 protein is CASSNGEGATGELFF. CDR3 nucleotide sequence: TGTGCCAGCAGCAACGGGGAGGGTGCCACCGGGGAGCTGTTTTTT.